The present T cell receptor beta chain was sequenced within a study of blood T cell repertoires in COVID-19. Study background: Sources were T cells, B-cell-depleted T cells, or PBMCs; the material itself was cDNA or gDNA.

Using immunoSEQ multiplex PCR, the repertoire was profiled, and TCRdb retains in-frame clones only, with some absent. The data show 200,000 or so clones, 85% to 90% seen once. There are 14 residues in the CDR3. V dropped 3 bases and J dropped 4 bases, with 10 bases sitting between them. Germline V gene sequence: CDR1 SGHTA, CDR2 FQGNSA. The sample comprised peripheral blood. The J gene is TRBJ2-1, the V gene TRBV7-2; tentative D call: TRBD1 (5 bases). This clonotype was obtained from a man older than 75 with acute or convalescent COVID-19. CDR3 coding DNA: TGTGCCAGCAGCTTCTTCGACAGTTACAATGAGCAGTTCTTC. Translated: CASSFFDSYNEQFF.